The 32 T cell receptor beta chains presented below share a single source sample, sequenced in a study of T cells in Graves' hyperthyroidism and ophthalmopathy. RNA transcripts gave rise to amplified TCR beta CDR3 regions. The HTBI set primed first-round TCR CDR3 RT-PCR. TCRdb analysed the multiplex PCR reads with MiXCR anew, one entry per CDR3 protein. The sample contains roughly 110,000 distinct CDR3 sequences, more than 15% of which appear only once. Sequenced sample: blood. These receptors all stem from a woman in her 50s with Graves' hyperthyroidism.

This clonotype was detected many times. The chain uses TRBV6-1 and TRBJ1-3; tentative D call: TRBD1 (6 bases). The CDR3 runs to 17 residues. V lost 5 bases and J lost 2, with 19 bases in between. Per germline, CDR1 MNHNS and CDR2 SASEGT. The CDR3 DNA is TGTGCCAGCAGTCCAATTAGGGGGATCTTGGCTGGAAACACCATATATTTT. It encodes CASSPIRGILAGNTIYF.

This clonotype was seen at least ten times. The CDR3 DNA follows: TGTGCCAGCACGGGAGAGACCCAGTACTTC. Amino acid sequence: CASTGETQYF. The V call is TRBV6-1, the J call TRBJ2-5; no definite D call. The V and J ends lost 7 bases and 4 bases respectively, with 4 bases between them. The germline V gene encodes CDR1 MNHNS and CDR2 SASEGT. This CDR3 has 10 amino acids.

DNA for the CDR3: TGCGCCAGCAGCCAAGAACTAGGGTTTGCCTACGAGCAGTACTTC. This gives the protein CASSQELGFAYEQYF. The chain combines TRBV4-1 with TRBJ2-7; possible D gene TRBD2, 5 bases. The CDR3 sequence is 15 residues long. Germline values: CDR1 MGHRA, CDR2 YSYEKL. Trimming took 0 bases from V and 2 from J, leaving 11 bases between them.

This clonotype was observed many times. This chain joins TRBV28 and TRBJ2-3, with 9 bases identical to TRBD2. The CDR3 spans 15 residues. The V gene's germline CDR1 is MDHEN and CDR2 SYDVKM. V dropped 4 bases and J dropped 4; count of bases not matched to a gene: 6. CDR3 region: CASSSPSGVSDTQYF. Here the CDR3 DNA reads TGTGCCAGCAGTTCGCCTAGCGGGGTCTCAGATACGCAGTATTTT.

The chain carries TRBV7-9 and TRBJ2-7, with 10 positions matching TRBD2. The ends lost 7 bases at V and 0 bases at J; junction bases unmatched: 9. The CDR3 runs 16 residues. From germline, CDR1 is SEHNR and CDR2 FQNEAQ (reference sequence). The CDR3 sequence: CASTVTSGVFSYEQYF. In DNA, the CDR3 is TGTGCCAGCACCGTTACTAGCGGGGTTTTCTCCTACGAGCAGTACTTC.

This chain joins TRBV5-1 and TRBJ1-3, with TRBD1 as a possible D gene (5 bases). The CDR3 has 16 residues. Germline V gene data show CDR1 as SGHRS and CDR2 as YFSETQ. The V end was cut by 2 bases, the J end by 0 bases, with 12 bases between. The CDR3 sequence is CASSLTGTLSGNTIYF. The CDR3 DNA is TGCGCCAGCAGCTTAACGGGGACCCTCTCTGGAAACACCATATATTTT. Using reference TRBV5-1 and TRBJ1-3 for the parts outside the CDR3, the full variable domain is KAGVTQTPRYLIKTRGQQVTLSCSPISGHRSVSWYQQTPGQGLQFLFEYFSETQRNKGNFPGRFSGRQFSNSRSEMNVSTLELGDSALYLCASSLTGTLSGNTIYFGEGSWLTVV.

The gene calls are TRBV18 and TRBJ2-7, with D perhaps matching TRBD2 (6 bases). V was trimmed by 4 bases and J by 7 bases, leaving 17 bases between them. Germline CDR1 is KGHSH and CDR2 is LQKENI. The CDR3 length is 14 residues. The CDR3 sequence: CASSQPGRREEQYV. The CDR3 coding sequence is TGTGCCAGCTCACAGCCTGGCCGGCGGGAAGAGCAGTACGTC.

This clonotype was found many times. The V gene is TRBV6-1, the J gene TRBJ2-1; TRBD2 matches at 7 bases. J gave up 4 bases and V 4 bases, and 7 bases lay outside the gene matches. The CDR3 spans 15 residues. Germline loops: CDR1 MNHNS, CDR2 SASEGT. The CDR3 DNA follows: TGTGCCAGCAGTGTTCGGGGGGTAATATACAATGAGCAGTTCTTC. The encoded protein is CASSVRGVIYNEQFF.

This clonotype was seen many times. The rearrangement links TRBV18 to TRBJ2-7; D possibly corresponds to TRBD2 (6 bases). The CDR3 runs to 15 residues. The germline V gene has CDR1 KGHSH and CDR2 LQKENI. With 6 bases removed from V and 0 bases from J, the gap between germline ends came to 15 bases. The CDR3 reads CASSQGARDSYEQYV. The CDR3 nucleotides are TGTGCCAGCTCCCAAGGAGCGCGGGACTCCTACGAGCAGTACGTC.

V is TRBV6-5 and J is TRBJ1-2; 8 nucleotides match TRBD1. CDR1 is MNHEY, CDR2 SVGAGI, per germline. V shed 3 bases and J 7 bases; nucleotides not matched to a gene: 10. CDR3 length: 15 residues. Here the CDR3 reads CASSYGTQGAGGYTF. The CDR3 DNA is TGTGCCAGCAGTTATGGAACCCAGGGGGCTGGTGGCTACACCTTC.

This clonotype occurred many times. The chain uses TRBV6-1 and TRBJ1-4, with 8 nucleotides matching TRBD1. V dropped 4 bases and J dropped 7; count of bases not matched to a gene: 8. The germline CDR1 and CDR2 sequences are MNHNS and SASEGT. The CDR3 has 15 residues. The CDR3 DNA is TGTGCCAGCAGTGTCTCCGGGACAGGAACTGAAAAACTGTTTTTT. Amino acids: CASSVSGTGTEKLFF.

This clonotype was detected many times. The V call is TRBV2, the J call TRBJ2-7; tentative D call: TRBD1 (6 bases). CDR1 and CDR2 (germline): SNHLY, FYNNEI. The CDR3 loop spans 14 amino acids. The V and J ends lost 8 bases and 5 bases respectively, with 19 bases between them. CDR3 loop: CASELYRVSDEQYF. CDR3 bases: TGTGCCAGCGAGCTCTACAGGGTTAGCGACGAGCAGTACTTC.

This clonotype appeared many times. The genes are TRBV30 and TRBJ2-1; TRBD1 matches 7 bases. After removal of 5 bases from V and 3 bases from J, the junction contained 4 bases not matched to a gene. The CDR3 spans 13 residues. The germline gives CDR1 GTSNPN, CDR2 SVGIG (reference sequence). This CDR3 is CAWSGQNYNEQFF. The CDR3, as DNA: TGTGCCTGGTCGGGACAGAACTACAATGAGCAGTTCTTC.

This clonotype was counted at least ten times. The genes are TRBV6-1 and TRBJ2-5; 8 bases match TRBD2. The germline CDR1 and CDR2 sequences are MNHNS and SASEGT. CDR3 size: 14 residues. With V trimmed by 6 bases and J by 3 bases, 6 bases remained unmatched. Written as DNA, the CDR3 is TGTGCCAGCAGCCTAACTAGCGGTAAAGAGACCCAGTACTTC. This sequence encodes CASSLTSGKETQYF.

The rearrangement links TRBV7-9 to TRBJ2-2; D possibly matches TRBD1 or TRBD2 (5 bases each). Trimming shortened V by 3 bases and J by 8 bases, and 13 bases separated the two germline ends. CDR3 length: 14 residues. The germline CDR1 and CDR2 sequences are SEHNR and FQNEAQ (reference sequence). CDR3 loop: CASSFGTVQGELFF. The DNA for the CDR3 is TGTGCCAGCAGCTTTGGGACGGTTCAGGGGGAGCTGTTTTTT.

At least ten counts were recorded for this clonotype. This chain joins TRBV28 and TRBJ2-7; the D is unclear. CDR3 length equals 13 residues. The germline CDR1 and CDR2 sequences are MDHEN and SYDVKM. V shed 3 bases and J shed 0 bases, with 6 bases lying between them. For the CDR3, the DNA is TGTGCCAGCAGTTTGGCTTCCTCCTACGAGCAGTACTTC. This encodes CASSLASSYEQYF.

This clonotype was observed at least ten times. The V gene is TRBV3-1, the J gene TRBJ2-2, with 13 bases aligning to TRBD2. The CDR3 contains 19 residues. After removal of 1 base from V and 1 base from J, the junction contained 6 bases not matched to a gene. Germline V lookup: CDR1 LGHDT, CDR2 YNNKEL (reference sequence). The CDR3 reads CASSQGGGLAGRNTGELFF. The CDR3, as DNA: TGTGCCAGCAGCCAAGGAGGGGGACTAGCGGGAAGGAACACCGGGGAGCTGTTTTTT.

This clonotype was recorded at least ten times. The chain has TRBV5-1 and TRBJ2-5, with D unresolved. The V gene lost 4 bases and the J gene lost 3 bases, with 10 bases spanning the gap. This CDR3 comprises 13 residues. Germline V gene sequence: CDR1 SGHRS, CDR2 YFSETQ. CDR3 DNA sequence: TGCGCCAGCAGCCCCGGCCCCAAAGAGACCCAGTACTTC. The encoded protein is CASSPGPKETQYF.

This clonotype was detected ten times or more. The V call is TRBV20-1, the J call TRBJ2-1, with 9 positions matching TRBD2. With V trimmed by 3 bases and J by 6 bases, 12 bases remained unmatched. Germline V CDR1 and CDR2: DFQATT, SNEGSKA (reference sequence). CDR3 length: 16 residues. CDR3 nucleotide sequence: TGCAGTGCTAGTCCCCTCCTGCGGGAGGGCTTCAATGAGCAGTTCTTC. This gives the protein CSASPLLREGFNEQFF.

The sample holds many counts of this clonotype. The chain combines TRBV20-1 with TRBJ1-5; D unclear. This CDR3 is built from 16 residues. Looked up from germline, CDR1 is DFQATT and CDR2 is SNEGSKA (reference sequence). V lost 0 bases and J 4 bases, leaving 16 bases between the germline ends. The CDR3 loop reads CSARDPSAAGNQPQHF. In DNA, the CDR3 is TGCAGTGCTAGAGATCCCTCGGCAGCTGGGAATCAGCCCCAGCATTTT.

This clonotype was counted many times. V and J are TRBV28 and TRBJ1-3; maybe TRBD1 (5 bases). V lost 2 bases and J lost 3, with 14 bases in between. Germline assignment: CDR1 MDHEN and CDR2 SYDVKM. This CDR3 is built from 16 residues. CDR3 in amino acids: CASSLIIGGSGNTIYF. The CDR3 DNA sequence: TGTGCCAGCAGTTTAATTATTGGGGGAAGTGGAAACACCATATATTTT. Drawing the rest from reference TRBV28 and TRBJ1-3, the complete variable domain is DVKVTQSSRYLVKRTGEKVFLECVQDMDHENMFWYRQDPGLGLRLIYFSYDVKMKEKGDIPEGYSVSREKKERFSLILESASTNQTSMYLCASSLIIGGSGNTIYFGEGSWLTVV.

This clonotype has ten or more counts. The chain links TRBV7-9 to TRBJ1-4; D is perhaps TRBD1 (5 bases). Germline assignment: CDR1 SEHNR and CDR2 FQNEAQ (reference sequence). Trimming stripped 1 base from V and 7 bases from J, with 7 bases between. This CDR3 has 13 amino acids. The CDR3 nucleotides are TGTGCCAGCAGCTTAGAACAGGTTGAAAAACTGTTTTTT. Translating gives CASSLEQVEKLFF.

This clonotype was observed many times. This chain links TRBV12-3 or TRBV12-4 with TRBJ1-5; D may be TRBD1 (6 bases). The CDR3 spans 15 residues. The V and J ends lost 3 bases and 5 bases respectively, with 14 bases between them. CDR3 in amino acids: CASSFMPGGHQPQHF. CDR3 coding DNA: TGTGCCAGCAGTTTCATGCCGGGGGGCCATCAGCCCCAGCATTTT.

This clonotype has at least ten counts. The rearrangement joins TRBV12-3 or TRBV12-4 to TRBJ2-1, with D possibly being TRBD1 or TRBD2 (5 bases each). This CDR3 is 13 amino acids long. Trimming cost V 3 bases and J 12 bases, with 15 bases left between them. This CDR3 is CASSLGPGFWQFF. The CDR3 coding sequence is TGTGCCAGCAGTTTGGGACCGGGATTCTGGCAGTTCTTC.

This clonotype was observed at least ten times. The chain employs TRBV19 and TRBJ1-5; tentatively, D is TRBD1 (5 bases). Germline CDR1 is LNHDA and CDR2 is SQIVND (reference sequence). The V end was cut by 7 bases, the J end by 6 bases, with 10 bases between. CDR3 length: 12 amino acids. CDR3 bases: TGTGCCAGTACCAACGGGGGTCAGCCCCAGCATTTT. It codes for CASTNGGQPQHF.

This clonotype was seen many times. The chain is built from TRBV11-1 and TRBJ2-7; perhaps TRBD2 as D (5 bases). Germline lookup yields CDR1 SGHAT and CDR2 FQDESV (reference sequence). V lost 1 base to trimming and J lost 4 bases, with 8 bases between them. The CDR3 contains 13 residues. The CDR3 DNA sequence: TGTGCCAGCAGCTTAGACCGGACTTACGAGCAGTACTTC. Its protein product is CASSLDRTYEQYF.

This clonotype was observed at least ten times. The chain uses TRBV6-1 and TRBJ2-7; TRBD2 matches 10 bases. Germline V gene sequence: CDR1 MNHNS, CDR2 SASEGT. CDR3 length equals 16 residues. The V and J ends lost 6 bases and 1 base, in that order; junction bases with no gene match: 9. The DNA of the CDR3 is TGTGCCAGCAGGGGCCCTAGCGGGAGAGGGTCCTACGAGCAGTACGTC. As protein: CASRGPSGRGSYEQYV.

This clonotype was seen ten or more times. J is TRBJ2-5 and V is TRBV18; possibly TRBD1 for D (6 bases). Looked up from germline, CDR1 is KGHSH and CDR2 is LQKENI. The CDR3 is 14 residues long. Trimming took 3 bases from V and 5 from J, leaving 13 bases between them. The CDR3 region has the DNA TGTGCCAGCTCACCGGTCCCAGGGGTCGAGACCCAGTACTTC. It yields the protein CASSPVPGVETQYF.

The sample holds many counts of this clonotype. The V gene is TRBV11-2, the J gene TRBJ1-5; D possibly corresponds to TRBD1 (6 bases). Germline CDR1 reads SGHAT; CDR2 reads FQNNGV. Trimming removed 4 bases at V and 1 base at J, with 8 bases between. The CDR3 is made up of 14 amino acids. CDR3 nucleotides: TGTGCCAGCAGCTATGGACAGAGCAATCAGCCCCAGCATTTT. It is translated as CASSYGQSNQPQHF.

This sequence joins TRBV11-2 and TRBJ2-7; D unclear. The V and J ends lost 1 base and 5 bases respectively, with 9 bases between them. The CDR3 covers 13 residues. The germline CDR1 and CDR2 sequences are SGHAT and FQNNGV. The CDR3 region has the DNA TGTGCCAGCAGCTTAGTTGGTGGGAACGAGCAGTACTTC. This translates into CASSLVGGNEQYF.

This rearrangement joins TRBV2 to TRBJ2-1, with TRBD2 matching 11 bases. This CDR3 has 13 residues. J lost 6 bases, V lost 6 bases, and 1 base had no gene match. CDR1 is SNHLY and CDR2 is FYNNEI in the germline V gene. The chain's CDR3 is CASRGLAVNEQFF. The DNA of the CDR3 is TGTGCCAGCAGGGGACTAGCGGTCAATGAGCAGTTCTTC.

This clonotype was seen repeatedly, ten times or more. In nucleotides, the CDR3 is TGTGCCAGCAGCCAGGGACTCCACAATGAGCAGTTCTTC. Its protein is CASSQGLHNEQFF. The chain links TRBV7-9 to TRBJ2-1, with D perhaps TRBD2 (6 bases). The germline gives CDR1 SEHNR, CDR2 FQNEAQ (reference sequence). The CDR3 spans 13 residues. V lost 5 bases and J 5 bases, leaving 10 bases between the germline ends.